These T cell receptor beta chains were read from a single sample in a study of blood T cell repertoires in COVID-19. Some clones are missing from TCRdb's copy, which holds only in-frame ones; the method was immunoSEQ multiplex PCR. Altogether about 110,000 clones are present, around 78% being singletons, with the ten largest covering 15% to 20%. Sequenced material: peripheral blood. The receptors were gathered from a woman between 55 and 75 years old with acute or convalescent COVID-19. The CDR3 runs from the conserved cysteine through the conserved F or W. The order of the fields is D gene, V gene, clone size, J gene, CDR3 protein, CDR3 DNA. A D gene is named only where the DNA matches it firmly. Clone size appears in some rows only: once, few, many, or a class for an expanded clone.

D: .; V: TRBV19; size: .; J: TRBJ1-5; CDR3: CASSNPQQWGDQPQHF; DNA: TGTGCCAGCAGCAATCCCCAACAGTGGGGGGATCAGCCCCAGCATTTT
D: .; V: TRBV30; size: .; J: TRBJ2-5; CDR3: CAWGWTTQETQYF; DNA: TGTGCCTGGGGTTGGACTACCCAAGAGACCCAGTACTTC
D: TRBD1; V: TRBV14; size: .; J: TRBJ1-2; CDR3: CASSLQRPQGARGYTF; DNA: TGTGCCAGCAGCCTACAAAGGCCCCAGGGGGCGCGAGGCTACACCTTC
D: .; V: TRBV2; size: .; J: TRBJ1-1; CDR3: CASSESGEREAFF; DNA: TGTGCCAGCAGTGAGTCAGGCGAACGGGAAGCTTTCTTT
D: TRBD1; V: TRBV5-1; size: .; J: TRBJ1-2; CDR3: CASSWDRGGYTF; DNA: TGCGCCAGCAGCTGGGACAGGGGAGGCTACACCTTC
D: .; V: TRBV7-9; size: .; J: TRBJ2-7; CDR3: CASSFRDFPYEQYF; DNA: TGTGCCAGCAGCTTCCGGGACTTCCCCTACGAGCAGTACTTC
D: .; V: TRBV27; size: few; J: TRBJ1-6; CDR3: CASSFRAANSPLHF; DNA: TGTGCCAGCAGTTTCAGGGCAGCTAATTCACCCCTCCACTTT
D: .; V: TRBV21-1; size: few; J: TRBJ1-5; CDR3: CASSQQGDGYSNQPQHF; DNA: TGTGCCAGCAGCCAACAGGGGGACGGATATAGCAATCAGCCCCAGCATTTT
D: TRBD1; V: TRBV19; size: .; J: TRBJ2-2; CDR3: CASSNRGTGNTGELFF; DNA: TGTGCCAGTAGTAACAGGGGGACAGGGAACACCGGGGAGCTGTTTTTT
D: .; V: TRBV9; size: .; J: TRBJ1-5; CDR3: CASSAQGQVPQHF; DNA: TGTGCCAGCAGCGCGCAGGGTCAGGTGCCCCAGCATTTT
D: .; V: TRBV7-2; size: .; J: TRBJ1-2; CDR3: CASSSLVVGHGYTF; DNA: TGTGCCAGCAGCTCCCTCGTGGTGGGGCATGGCTACACCTTC
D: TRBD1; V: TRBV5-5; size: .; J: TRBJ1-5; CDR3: CASSFTGGGQPQHF; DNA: TGTGCCAGCAGCTTCACAGGGGGCGGTCAGCCCCAGCATTTT
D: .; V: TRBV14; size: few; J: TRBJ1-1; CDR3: CASSQDRKNRVDEAFF; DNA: TGTGCCAGCAGCCAAGACCGGAAAAACAGGGTCGATGAAGCTTTCTTT
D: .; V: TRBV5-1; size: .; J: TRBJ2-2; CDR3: CASSVRQSTGELFF; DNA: TGCGCCAGCAGCGTGAGACAGAGCACCGGGGAGCTGTTTTTT
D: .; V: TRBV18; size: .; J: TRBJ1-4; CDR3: CASSPDLQGPGEKLFF; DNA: TGTGCCAGCTCACCGGACCTACAGGGTCCGGGGGAAAAACTGTTTTTT
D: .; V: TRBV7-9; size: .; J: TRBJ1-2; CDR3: CASSLAVFPYGYTF; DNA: TGTGCCAGCAGCTTAGCCGTCTTTCCGTATGGCTACACCTTC
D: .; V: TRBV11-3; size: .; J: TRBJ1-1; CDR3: CASSLIARSEAFF; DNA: TGTGCCAGCAGCTTAATCGCCCGTAGTGAAGCTTTCTTT
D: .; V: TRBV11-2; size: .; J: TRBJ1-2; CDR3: CASSLDPGLKGYTF; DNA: TGTGCCAGCAGCTTAGATCCAGGGTTGAAGGGCTACACCTTC
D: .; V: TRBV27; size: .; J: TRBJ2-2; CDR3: CASSWNSIGGELFF; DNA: TGTGCCAGCAGTTGGAACAGTATAGGCGGGGAGCTGTTTTTT
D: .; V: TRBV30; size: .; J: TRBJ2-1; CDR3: CAWSKEALSYNEQFF; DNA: TGTGCCTGGAGTAAAGAAGCTCTCTCCTACAATGAGCAGTTCTTC
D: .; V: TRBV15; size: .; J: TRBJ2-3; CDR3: CATSRDLMTGPDTQYF; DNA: TGTGCCACCAGCAGAGATCTTATGACAGGACCAGATACGCAGTATTTT
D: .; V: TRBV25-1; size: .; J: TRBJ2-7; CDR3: CASSEYSLRDTTYEQYF; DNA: TGTGCCAGCAGTGAGTACTCCCTTCGGGACACAACCTACGAGCAGTACTTC
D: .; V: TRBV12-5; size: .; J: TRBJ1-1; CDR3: CASGFSFRLGQNTEAFF; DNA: TGTGCTAGTGGTTTTAGTTTTCGGTTGGGACAGAACACTGAAGCTTTCTTT
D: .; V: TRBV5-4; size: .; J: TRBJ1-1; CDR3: CASSFQLEDTEAFF; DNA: TGTGCCAGCAGCTTTCAATTGGAGGACACTGAAGCTTTCTTT
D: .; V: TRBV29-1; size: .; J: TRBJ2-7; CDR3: CSVSGTGDFYEQYF; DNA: TGCAGCGTCTCCGGGACTGGGGATTTCTACGAGCAGTACTTC
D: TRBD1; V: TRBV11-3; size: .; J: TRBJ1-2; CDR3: CASSLQQGYGYTF; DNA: TGTGCCAGCAGCCTACAACAGGGGTACGGCTACACCTTC
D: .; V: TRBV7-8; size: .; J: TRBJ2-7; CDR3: CASSPRTAYEQYF; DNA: TGTGCCAGCAGCCCACGGACAGCCTACGAGCAGTACTTC
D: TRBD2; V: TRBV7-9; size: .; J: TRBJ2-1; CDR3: CASVGLAPNEQFF; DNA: TGTGCCAGCGTCGGACTAGCACCTAATGAGCAGTTCTTC
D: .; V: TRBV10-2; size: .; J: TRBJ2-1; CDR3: CASGLRQAGYNEQFF; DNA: TGCGCCAGCGGTCTCCGACAGGCCGGCTACAATGAGCAGTTCTTC
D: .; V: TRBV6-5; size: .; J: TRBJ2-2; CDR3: CASTERISGTGELFF; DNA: TGTGCCAGCACAGAAAGGATTTCAGGGACCGGGGAGCTGTTTTTT
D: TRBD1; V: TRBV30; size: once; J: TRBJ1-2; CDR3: CAWSDRGGQNYGYTF; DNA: TGTGCCTGGAGCGACAGGGGGGGGCAGAACTATGGCTACACCTTC